The present TCR beta chain was sequenced within a study of control samples from healthy donors and cancer patients. The assay was immunoSEQ multiplex PCR, and TCRdb's table has in-frame clones only and misses some. This table has some 130,000 clones, around nine tenths appearing once. This clone has only a few counts. This CDR3 has 11 residues. The V gene lost 5 bases and the J gene lost 4 bases, with 5 bases spanning the gap. CDR1 is SEHNR and CDR2 is FQNEAQ in the germline V gene (reference sequence). The rearrangement joins TRBV7-9 to TRBJ1-1; D ambiguous. The sample taken for sequencing was PBMCs. This clonotype was sampled from a man aged 50-59 years with head and neck cancer. In nucleotides, the CDR3 is TGTGCCAGCAGCCCCACCACTGAAGCTTTCTTT. Its translation is CASSPTTEAFF.